This TCR beta chain stems from a study of T cell responses to AZD1222 COVID-19 vaccine. Second-dose intervals near 4 or 12 weeks were combined. In the case of this clone: The antigen remains undetermined.

Study observations and caveats: Clonal diversity was possibly underestimated, and the donors were mostly white British, with more females.

Sequencing was performed with immunoSEQ multiplex PCR; in TCRdb, only in-frame clones are kept and a portion is missing. The sample has around 89,000 clones; 89% are singletons. Trimming took 5 bases from V and 7 from J, leaving 12 bases between them. The CDR3 has 14 amino acids. From germline, CDR1 is MGHDK and CDR2 SYGVNS. This receptor was identified in an adult who received the AZD1222 COVID-19 vaccine. J is TRBJ1-6 and V is TRBV25-1; D is ambiguous. Sample: peripheral blood, taken 28 days after the second AZD1222 dose. The CDR3 protein is CASSFNLGNSPLHF. The CDR3 region has the DNA TGTGCCAGCAGTTTTAACCTCGGGAATTCACCCCTCCACTTT.